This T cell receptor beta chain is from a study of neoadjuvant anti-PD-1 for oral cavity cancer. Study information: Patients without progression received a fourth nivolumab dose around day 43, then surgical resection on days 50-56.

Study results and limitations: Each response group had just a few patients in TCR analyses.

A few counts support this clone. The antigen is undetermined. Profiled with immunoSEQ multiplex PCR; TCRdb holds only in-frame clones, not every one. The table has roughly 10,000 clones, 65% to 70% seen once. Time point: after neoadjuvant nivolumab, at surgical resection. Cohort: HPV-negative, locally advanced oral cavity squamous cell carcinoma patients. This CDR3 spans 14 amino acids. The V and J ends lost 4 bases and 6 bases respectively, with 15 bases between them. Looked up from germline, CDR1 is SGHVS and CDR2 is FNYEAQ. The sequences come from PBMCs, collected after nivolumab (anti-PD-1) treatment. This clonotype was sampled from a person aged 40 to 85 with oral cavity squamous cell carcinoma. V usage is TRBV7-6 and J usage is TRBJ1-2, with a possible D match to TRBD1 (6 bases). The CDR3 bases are TGTGCCAGCAGCTCCTCCGGGGGGCGGCATGGCTACACCTTC. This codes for CASSSSGGRHGYTF.